The clone carrying this TCR beta chain came up many times. UMIs and a universal primer site were added when TCR cDNA was made by 5'RACE template switching. TCRdb re-called the 5' RACE reads through MiXCR, storing one row per CDR3 protein. Here the sample spans approximately 22,000 distinct CDR3 sequences, around 5.2% being singletons. These data are taken from a study of T cells after yellow fever vaccination. Findings and caveats of the study: FACS-sorted repertoires could contain abundant clonotypes contaminating from the bulk population.

The receptor comes from a man aged 18 to 35 who received the YFV17D yellow fever vaccine. The sequencing here drew on PBMCs, either bulk or a sorted T-cell subset (CD4+, CD8+, memory, or dextramer-sorted; not recorded which), taken around 45 days after the first yellow fever vaccination.

CDR3 protein: CAISSRGRSLYNEQFF. The CDR3 bases are TGTGCCATCAGCAGCCGGGGCCGCTCCCTCTACAATGAGCAGTTCTTC. The J gene is TRBJ2-1, the V gene TRBV10-3, with D perhaps given as TRBD1 or TRBD2 (5 bases each). The CDR3 has 16 amino acids. Germline V gives CDR1 ENHRY, CDR2 SYGVKD. Between the trimmed V and J ends, which lost 6 bases and 3 bases, there was a span of 18 bases.